This T cell receptor (beta chain) appears in the sequencing data of a study of radiation and T cells in renal cell carcinoma. Study information: Nephrectomy followed 15 Gy stereotactic body radiation by 4 weeks. Study-wide results and limits: No pretreatment tumor biopsies were available for baseline clonotypes.

By share, this clone counts as medium-sized (0.01 to 0.1%). Its antigen is as yet unknown. Profiling relied on immunoSEQ multiplex PCR, and the TCRdb table lists in-frame clones only, not all of them. The sample lists about 150,000 clones; around nine tenths were seen once. Per germline, CDR1 SGDLS and CDR2 YYNGEE. The CDR3 consists of 13 residues. The V segment lost 3 bases and the J segment 3 bases; nucleotides outside the gene matches: 1. Indicated time point: baseline pretreatment blood. The sample's treatment: 15 Gy SBRT to primary tumor, nephrectomy 4 weeks later. The gene calls are TRBV9 and TRBJ1-1, with TRBD1 matching 8 bases. The clonotype was recovered from a woman in her fifties or sixties with renal cell carcinoma. The material was blood, obtained from a patient whose treatment included radiotherapy and nephrectomy. Here the CDR3 reads CASSAGQDTEAFF. The CDR3 region has the DNA TGTGCCAGCAGCGCGGGACAGGACACTGAAGCTTTCTTT.